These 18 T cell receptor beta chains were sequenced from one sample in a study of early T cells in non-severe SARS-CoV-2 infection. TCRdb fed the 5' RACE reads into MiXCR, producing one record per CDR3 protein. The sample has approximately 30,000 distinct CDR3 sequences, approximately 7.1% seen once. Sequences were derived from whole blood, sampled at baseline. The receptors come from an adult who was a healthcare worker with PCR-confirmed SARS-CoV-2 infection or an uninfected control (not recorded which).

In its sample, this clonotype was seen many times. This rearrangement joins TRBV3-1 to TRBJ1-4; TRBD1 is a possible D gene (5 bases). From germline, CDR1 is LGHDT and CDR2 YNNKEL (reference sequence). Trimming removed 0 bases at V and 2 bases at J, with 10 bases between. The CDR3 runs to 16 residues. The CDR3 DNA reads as TGTGCCAGCAGCCAAGAGGGGCAGGTTACTAATGAAAAACTGTTTTTT. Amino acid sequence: CASSQEGQVTNEKLFF.

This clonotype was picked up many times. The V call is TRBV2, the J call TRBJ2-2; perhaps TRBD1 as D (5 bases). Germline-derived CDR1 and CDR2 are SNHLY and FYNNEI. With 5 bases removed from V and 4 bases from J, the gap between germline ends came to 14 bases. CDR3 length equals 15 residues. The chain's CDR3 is CASSTWTTGTGELFF. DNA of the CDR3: TGTGCCAGCAGTACCTGGACAACGGGCACCGGGGAGCTGTTTTTT. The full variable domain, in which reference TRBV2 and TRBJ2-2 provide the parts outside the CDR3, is EPEVTQTPSHQVTQMGQEVILRCVPISNHLYFYWYRQILGQKVEFLVSFYNNEISEKSEIFDDQFSVERPDGSNFTLKIRSTKLEDSAMYFCASSTWTTGTGELFFGEGSRLTVL.

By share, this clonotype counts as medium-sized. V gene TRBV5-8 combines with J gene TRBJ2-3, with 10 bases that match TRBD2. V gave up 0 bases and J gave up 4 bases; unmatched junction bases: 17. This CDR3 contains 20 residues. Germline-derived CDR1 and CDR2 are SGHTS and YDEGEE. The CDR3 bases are TGTGCCAGCAGCTTGGCCGGGACAAGTTCTAGCGGGAGTTCATCAGATACGCAGTATTTT. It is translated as CASSLAGTSSSGSSSDTQYF.

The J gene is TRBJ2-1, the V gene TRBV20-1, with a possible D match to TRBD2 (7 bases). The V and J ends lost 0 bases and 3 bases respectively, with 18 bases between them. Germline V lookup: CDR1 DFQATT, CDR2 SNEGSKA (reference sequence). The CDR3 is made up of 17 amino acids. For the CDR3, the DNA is TGCAGTGCTAGAGACCCCAGGAGGGGGACTAACTACAATGAGCAGTTCTTC. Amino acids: CSARDPRRGTNYNEQFF.

DNA of the CDR3: TGTGCCAGCAGCGCGTGGTTAGTTGGGGAGACCCAGTACTTC. Translated, it gives CASSAWLVGETQYF. The chain joins TRBV9 to TRBJ2-5; D is undetermined. From germline, CDR1 is SGDLS and CDR2 YYNGEE. The CDR3 length is 14 residues. V was shortened by 3 bases and J by 5 bases, with 14 bases between the two germline ends.

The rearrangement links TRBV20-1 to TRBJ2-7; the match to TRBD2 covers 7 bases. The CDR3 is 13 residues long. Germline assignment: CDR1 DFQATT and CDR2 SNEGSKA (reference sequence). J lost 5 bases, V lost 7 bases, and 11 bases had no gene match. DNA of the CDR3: TGCAGTGAGCGGGGCCCCTCGGGGGACGAGCAGTACTTC. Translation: CSERGPSGDEQYF.

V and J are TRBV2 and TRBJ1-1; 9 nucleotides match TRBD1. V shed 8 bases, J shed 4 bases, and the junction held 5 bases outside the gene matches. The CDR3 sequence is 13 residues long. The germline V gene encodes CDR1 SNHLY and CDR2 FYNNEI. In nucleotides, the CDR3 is TGTGCCAGCGCACAGGGGGCTGTCACTGAAGCTTTCTTT. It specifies CASAQGAVTEAFF.

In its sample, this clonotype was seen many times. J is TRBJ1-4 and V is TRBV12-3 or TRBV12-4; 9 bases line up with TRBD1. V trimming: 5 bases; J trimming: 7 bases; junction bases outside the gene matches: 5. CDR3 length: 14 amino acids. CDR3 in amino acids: CASSPGQGGEKLFF. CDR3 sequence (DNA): TGTGCCAGCAGTCCGGGACAGGGAGGTGAAAAACTGTTTTTT.

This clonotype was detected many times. The CDR3 is CASSHHDSVSGANVLTF. CDR3 nucleotides: TGCGCCAGCAGCCACCACGACAGTGTCTCTGGGGCCAACGTCCTGACTTTC. The chain has TRBV4-3 and TRBJ2-6; a weak D match, TRBD1 (5 bases). The CDR3 extends over 17 amino acids. Looked up from germline, CDR1 is LGHNA and CDR2 is YSLEER. Trimming took 3 bases from V and 0 from J, leaving 12 bases between them.

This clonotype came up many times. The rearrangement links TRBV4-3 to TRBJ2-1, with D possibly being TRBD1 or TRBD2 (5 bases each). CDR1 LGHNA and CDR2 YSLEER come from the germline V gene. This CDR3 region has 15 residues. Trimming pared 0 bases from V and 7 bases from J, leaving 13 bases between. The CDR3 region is CASSQDRRGRNEQFF. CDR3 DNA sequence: TGCGCCAGCAGCCAAGATCGTCGGGGCCGAAATGAGCAGTTCTTC.

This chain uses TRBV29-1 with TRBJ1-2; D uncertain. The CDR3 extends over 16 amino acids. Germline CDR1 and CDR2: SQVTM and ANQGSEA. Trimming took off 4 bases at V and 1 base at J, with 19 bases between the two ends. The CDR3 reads CSVVSPGSFINYGYTF. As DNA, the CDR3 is TGCAGCGTTGTGAGTCCGGGCAGCTTCATTAACTATGGCTACACCTTC.

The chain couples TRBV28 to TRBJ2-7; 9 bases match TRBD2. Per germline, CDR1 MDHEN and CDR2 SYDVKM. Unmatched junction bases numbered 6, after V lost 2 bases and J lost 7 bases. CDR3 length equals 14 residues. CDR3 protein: CASSLAGGPKEQYF. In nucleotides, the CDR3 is TGTGCCAGCAGTTTAGCGGGAGGGCCGAAAGAGCAGTACTTC.

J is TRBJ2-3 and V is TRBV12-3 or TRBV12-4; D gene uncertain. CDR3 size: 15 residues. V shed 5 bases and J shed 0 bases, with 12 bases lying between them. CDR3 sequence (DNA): TGTGCCAGCAGTCCTTGGTCGACTAGCACAGATACGCAGTATTTT. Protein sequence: CASSPWSTSTDTQYF.

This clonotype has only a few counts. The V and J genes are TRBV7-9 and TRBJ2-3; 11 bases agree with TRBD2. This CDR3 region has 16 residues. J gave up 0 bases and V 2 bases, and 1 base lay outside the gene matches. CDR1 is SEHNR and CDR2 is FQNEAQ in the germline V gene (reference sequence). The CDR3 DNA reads TGTGCCAGCAGCTTAACTAGCGGGAGAAGCACAGATACGCAGTATTTT. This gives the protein CASSLTSGRSTDTQYF.

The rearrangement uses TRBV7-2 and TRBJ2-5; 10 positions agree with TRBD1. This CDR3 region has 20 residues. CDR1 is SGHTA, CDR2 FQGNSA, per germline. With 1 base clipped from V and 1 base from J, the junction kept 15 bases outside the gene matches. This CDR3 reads CASSLGERDRGAAIQETQYF. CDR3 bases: TGTGCCAGCAGCTTAGGGGAACGGGACAGGGGCGCGGCCATCCAAGAGACCCAGTACTTC.

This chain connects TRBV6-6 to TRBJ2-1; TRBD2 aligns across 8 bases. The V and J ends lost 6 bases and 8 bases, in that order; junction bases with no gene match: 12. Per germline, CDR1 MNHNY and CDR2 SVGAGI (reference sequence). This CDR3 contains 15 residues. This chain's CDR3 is CASRNRRLAFDEQFF. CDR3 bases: TGTGCCAGCAGAAACAGGAGACTAGCGTTCGATGAGCAGTTCTTC.

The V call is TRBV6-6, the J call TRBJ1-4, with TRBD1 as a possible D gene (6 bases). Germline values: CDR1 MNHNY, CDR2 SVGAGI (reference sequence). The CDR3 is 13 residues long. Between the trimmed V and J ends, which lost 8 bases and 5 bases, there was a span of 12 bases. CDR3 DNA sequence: TGTGCCAGCGCCAAGGACAGAAATGAAAAACTGTTTTTT. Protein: CASAKDRNEKLFF.

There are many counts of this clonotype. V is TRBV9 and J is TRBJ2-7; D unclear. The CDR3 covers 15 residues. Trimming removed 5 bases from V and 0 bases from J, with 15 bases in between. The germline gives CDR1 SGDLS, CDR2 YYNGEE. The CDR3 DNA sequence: TGTGCCAGCAGTCCCGAGGCCTCTTACTCCTACGAGCAGTACTTC. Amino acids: CASSPEASYSYEQYF. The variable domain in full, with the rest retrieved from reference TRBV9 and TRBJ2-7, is DSGVTQTPKHLITATGQRVTLRCSPRSGDLSVYWYQQSLDQGLQFLIQYYNGEERAKGNILERFSAQQFPDLHSELNLSSLELGDSALYFCASSPEASYSYEQYFGPGTRLTVT.